This T cell receptor beta chain was captured by sequencing in a study of human T cells and chemical hapten exposure. Study summary: Skin of the upper inner arm, approximately 2 cm by approximately 2 cm, received 2% DPC for sensitization. Small differences in pooled library volume mainly drove the variation in TCR yields per sample.

A single record per CDR3 protein comes from TCRdb applying MiXCR to the RACE reads. The data show just under 350,000 distinct CDR3 sequences, with approximately 6.9% seen just once and more than 7% held by the top ten. Germline V CDR1 and CDR2: SGHTA, FQGNSA. The V gene lost 5 bases and the J gene lost 1 base, with 21 bases spanning the gap. The CDR3 has 17 amino acids. The time point was: patch test 1, 2 weeks after DPC sensitization. Treatment meaning: therapeutic diphenylcyclopropenone sensitization with weekly scalp DPC. Alopecia patients between 18 and 70 years old and suitable for DPC were used as donors.

The input for sequencing was whole blood, taken in connection with sensitization to the hapten diphenylcyclopropenone (DPC). The source is a young woman with alopecia areata. Some clones in this sample may be carry-over from other donors' samples. The J gene is TRBJ2-7, the V gene TRBV7-2; tentatively, D is TRBD1 or TRBD2 (5 bases each). This CDR3 reads CASSATSGTSHSYEQYF. In nucleotides, the CDR3 is TGTGCCAGCAGCGCAACTTCCGGGACCTCGCATTCCTACGAGCAGTACTTC.